This TCR beta chain was sequenced during a study of blood T cells in healthy people across ages. This CDR3 region has 18 residues. CDR1 and CDR2 (germline): MGHRA, YSYEKL. After removal of 4 bases from V and 2 bases from J, the junction contained 16 bases not matched to a gene. The authors ran a second PCR of about 6 to 11 cycles using a sample-barcoded 5' primer and a J-beta primer mix. TCRdb independently ran MiXCR on the 5' RACE reads; one entry per CDR3 protein. Of about a million distinct CDR3 sequences in the sample, roughly 43% are singletons; the top ten hold over 10%. The sequencing sample was made of blood. The sequence came from a man aged 25-45 years in good health. The J gene is TRBJ1-1, the V gene TRBV4-1, with TRBD1 matching 7 bases. In DNA form, the CDR3 reads TGCGCCAGCAGCCGTGGATCACAGGGGAATAGGGTAAACACTGAAGCTTTCTTT. Amino acid sequence: CASSRGSQGNRVNTEAFF.